These 13 T cell receptor beta chains share one sample of origin, sequenced in a study of T cell responses to AZD1222 COVID-19 vaccine. Repertoires were generated with immunoSEQ multiplex PCR, while TCRdb's copy carries only in-frame clones and drops some. In the table there are approximately 130,000 clones, 80% to 90% of which are singletons. The sample here was peripheral blood, taken 28 days after the second AZD1222 dose. The receptors come from an adult who received the AZD1222 COVID-19 vaccine.

This chain joins TRBV6-5 and TRBJ2-7; TRBD2 aligns across 11 bases. Trimming cost V 2 bases and J 5 bases; bases outside gene matches: 8. There are 16 residues in the CDR3. Germline values: CDR1 MNHEY, CDR2 SVGAGI. DNA for the CDR3: TGTGCCAGCAGTTACGCCCCTTCTAGCGGGGGGCACGAGCAGTACTTC. It codes for CASSYAPSSGGHEQYF.

The chain joins TRBV15 to TRBJ2-7, with TRBD1 as a possible D gene (5 bases). The CDR3 spans 16 residues. Germline values: CDR1 LNHNV, CDR2 YYDKDF (reference sequence). V lost 1 base and J 2 bases, leaving 15 bases between the germline ends. In nucleotides, the CDR3 is TGTGCCACCAGCAGAGGGAAGGGGCAGTCGACCTACGAGCAGTACTTC. Translating gives CATSRGKGQSTYEQYF.

The count of this clone is one. V gene TRBV6-2 or TRBV6-3 combines with J gene TRBJ2-7; the match to TRBD1 covers 7 bases. The germline CDR1 and CDR2 sequences are MNHEY and SVGEGT. The V gene end was trimmed by 4 bases and the J gene end by 6 bases; junction bases not matched to a gene: 12. The CDR3 is 15 amino acids. The CDR3 here is CASSSQTGSRLEQYF. CDR3 DNA: TGTGCCAGCAGTTCCCAGACAGGGTCCCGCCTCGAGCAGTACTTC.

The rearrangement uses TRBV12-5 and TRBJ1-3; D remains unclear. V was clipped by 0 bases and J by 0 bases, with 9 bases between them. Germline V gives CDR1 LGHNT, CDR2 FRNRAP. This CDR3 is 16 amino acids long. The CDR3 loop is CASGLVLGNSGNTIYF. The CDR3 nucleotides read TGTGCTAGTGGTTTGGTACTGGGAAACTCTGGAAACACCATATATTTT.

The chain recombines TRBV6-5 with TRBJ1-1, with D perhaps TRBD1 (5 bases). There are 12 residues in the CDR3. V lost 8 bases and J lost 0, with 7 bases in between. Germline loops: CDR1 MNHEY, CDR2 SVGAGI. This CDR3 is CASGALNTEAFF. The CDR3 nucleotides are TGTGCCAGCGGGGCCTTGAACACTGAAGCTTTCTTT.

The genes are TRBV7-2 and TRBJ1-1; D call uncertain. V shed 0 bases and J shed 5 bases, with 7 bases lying between them. The V gene's germline CDR1 is SGHTA and CDR2 FQGNSA. The CDR3 runs 13 residues. CDR3: CASSLAAGTEAFF. The CDR3 region has the DNA TGTGCCAGCAGCTTAGCGGCGGGAACTGAAGCTTTCTTT.

This chain connects TRBV19 to TRBJ1-1; 9 bases map to TRBD1. Unmatched junction bases numbered 11, after V lost 9 bases and J lost 3 bases. This CDR3 region has 15 residues. The germline V gene encodes CDR1 LNHDA and CDR2 SQIVND (reference sequence). In DNA form, the CDR3 reads TGTGCCAGCAGGACAGGGGATTTTAGGGACACTGAAGCTTTCTTT. As protein: CASRTGDFRDTEAFF. The whole variable domain, remainder taken from reference TRBV19 and TRBJ1-1, is DGGITQSPKYLFRKEGQNVTLSCEQNLNHDAMYWYRQDPGQGLRLIYYSQIVNDFQKGDIAEGYSVSREKKESFPLTVTSAQKNPTAFYLCASRTGDFRDTEAFFGQGTRLTVV.

This sequence joins TRBV18 and TRBJ1-6, with D possibly being TRBD1 (5 bases). The V and J ends lost 0 bases and 7 bases respectively, with 13 bases between them. The CDR3 is 16 amino acids. The germline CDR1 and CDR2 sequences are KGHSH and LQKENI. The CDR3 DNA reads TGTGCCAGCTCACCACCCACCGGGGGGGGAAATTCACCCCTCCACTTT. Translated: CASSPPTGGGNSPLHF.

The chain recombines TRBV19 with TRBJ2-5; weak D call: TRBD1 (5 bases). V was trimmed by 0 bases and J by 1 base, leaving 12 bases between them. Looked up from germline, CDR1 is LNHDA and CDR2 is SQIVND (reference sequence). The CDR3 has 16 amino acids. CDR3 amino acids: CASSIEYRSIQETQYF. DNA of the CDR3: TGTGCCAGTAGTATAGAGTACAGGTCGATCCAAGAGACCCAGTACTTC.

The gene calls are TRBV7-3 and TRBJ2-3; 11 bases are a match to TRBD2. Germline assignment: CDR1 SGHTA and CDR2 FQGTGA. This CDR3 comprises 15 residues. The V segment lost 5 bases and the J segment 1 base; nucleotides outside the gene matches: 2. The CDR3 DNA sequence: TGTGCCAGCAGCAAGACTAGCGGGGGCACAGATACGCAGTATTTT. It codes for CASSKTSGGTDTQYF.

J is TRBJ2-7 and V is TRBV7-9, with a possible D match to TRBD1 (7 bases). The CDR3 loop spans 14 amino acids. Between the trimmed V and J ends, which lost 3 bases and 3 bases, there was a span of 12 bases. The germline CDR1 and CDR2 sequences are SEHNR and FQNEAQ (reference sequence). The DNA for the CDR3 is TGTGCCAGCAGCTTGCGGGACAGAGACTACGAGCAGTACTTC. Protein product: CASSLRDRDYEQYF.

The rearrangement links TRBV3-1 (or the pseudogene TRBV3-2) to TRBJ1-1; 7 bases are shared with TRBD1. The CDR3 has 14 residues. Trimming cost V 3 bases and J 1 base; bases outside gene matches: 2. The V gene's germline CDR1 is LGHDT and CDR2 YNNKEL (reference sequence). CDR3 nucleotide sequence: TGTGCCAGCAGCCATGGACAGGAGAACACTGAAGCTTTCTTT. Protein sequence: CASSHGQENTEAFF.

The chain has TRBV28 and TRBJ2-7; D unresolved. Trimming shortened V by 7 bases and J by 1 base, and 17 bases separated the two germline ends. Germline CDR1 MDHEN, CDR2 SYDVKM. This CDR3 comprises 15 residues. The CDR3 DNA reads as TGTGCCAGCACCGCCCTAAGAGTCGGGTCCTACGAGCAGTACTTC. It encodes CASTALRVGSYEQYF.